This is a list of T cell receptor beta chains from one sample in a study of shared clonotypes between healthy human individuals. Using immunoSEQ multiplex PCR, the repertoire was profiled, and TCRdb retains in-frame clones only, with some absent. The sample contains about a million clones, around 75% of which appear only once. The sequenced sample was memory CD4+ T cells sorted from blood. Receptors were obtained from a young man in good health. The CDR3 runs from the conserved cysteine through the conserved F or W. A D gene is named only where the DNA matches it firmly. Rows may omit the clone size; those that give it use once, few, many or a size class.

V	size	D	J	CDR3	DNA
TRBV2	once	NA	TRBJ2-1	CASSPSGRSYNEQFF	TGTGCCAGCAGTCCCAGCGGGCGCTCCTACAATGAGCAGTTCTTC
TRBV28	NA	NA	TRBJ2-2	CASIGGGGNTGELFF	TGTGCCAGCATTGGCGGTGGGGGGAACACCGGGGAGCTGTTTTTT
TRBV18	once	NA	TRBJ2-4	CASSSLAKNIQYF	TGTGCCAGCTCATCACTAGCCAAAAACATTCAGTACTTC
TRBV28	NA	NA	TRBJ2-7	CASSLQGTPLYEQYF	TGTGCCAGCAGTTTACAGGGGACCCCTTTATACGAGCAGTACTTC
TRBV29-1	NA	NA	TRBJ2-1	CSVWDRYNEQFF	TGCAGCGTCTGGGACCGGTACAATGAGCAGTTCTTC
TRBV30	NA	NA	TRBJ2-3	CAWGGAGVAQYF	TGTGCCTGGGGGGGCGCGGGGGTAGCGCAGTATTTT
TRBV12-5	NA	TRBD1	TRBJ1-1	CASGFGDSRGAEAFF	TGTGCTAGTGGTTTTGGGGACAGCAGGGGGGCTGAAGCTTTCTTT
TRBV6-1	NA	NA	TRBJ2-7	CASSGPIYYEQYF	TGTGCCAGCAGTGGTCCTATCTACTACGAGCAGTACTTC
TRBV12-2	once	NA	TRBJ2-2	CASRLLRRVKLNTGELFF	TGTGCAAGTCGCTTATTGCGTCGAGTCAAACTGAACACCGGGGAGCTGTTTTTT
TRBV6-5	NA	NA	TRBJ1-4	CATTFGTHQKLFF	TGTGCCACGACCTTCGGGACCCATCAAAAACTGTTTTTT
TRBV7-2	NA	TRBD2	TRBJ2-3	CASSLGDSGSLDTQYF	TGTGCCAGCAGCTTAGGAGATAGCGGGAGCTTGGATACGCAGTATTTT
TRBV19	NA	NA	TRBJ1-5	CASSKQSGTTFPLGSNQPQHF	TGTGCCAGTAGTAAACAATCCGGGACCACGTTTCCCTTGGGAAGCAATCAGCCCCAGCATTTT
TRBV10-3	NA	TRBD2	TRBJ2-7	CAISESTGLSASEQYF	TGTGCCATCAGTGAGTCGACGGGACTATCGGCCTCCGAGCAGTACTTC
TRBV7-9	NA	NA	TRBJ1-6	CASSLGQWDSPLHF	TGTGCCAGCAGCTTGGGCCAATGGGACTCACCCCTCCACTTT
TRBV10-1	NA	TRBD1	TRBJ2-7	CASSESQGAQYF	TGCGCCAGCAGTGAGTCGCAGGGGGCTCAGTACTTC
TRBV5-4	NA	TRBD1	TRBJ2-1	CASSFDRGSYNEQFF	TGTGCCAGCAGCTTTGACAGGGGCTCCTACAATGAGCAGTTCTTC
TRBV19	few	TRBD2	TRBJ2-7	CASSMTSGGTSSYEQYF	TGTGCCAGTAGTATGACTAGCGGGGGGACCAGCTCCTACGAGCAGTACTTC
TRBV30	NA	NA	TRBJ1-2	CAWRVGYGYTF	TGTGCCTGGAGAGTTGGCTATGGCTACACCTTC
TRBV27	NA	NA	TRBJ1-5	CASPQLGPGGNSNQPQHF	TGTGCCAGCCCACAGCTTGGTCCAGGAGGGAATAGCAATCAGCCCCAGCATTTT